Following are 8 T cell receptor beta chains from one sample sequenced in a study of PD-1 blockade in classical Hodgkin lymphoma (dated by TCRdb to 2018 to 2021). The time point label on this specimen signifies: cycle 4 day 1 (C4D1), after less than 7 weeks of nivolumab. Relapse after autologous stem cell transplantation had occurred in all trial patients, and cohorts A, B and C were distinguished by prior brentuximab vedotin exposure. The receptor library was made with the immunoSEQ multiplex PCR assay. TCRdb took this table from immuneACCESS and kept in-frame rearrangements with V and J called. Such tables lack part of the clones; where checked against another copy, unresolved V genes explain under half of the gap, and the rest is unexplained. The sample includes 50,000 to 65,000 clones, with roughly 87% observed a single time. Of the sample, approximately 8.4% falls within the top ten clones.

Material: peripheral blood mononuclear cells (PBMCs), obtained before the fourth cycle of nivolumab. The source of these receptors is a human donor with classical Hodgkin lymphoma.

The genes are TRBV6-6 and TRBJ1-6; D remains ambiguous. Germline V gene sequence: CDR1 MNHNY, CDR2 SVGAGI (reference sequence). The CDR3 runs to 13 residues. Between the trimmed V and J ends, which lost 7 bases and 10 bases, there was a span of 14 bases. CDR3 amino acids: CASTPPGSSPLHF. The CDR3 bases are TGTGCCAGCACCCCTCCAGGAAGCTCACCCCTCCACTTT.

The chain carries TRBV19 and TRBJ2-2; possible D gene TRBD1, 5 bases. Trimming shortened V by 0 bases and J by 6 bases, and 11 bases separated the two germline ends. The CDR3 length is 15 residues. CDR1 is LNHDA and CDR2 is SQIVND in the germline V gene (reference sequence). As DNA, the CDR3 is TGTGCCAGTAGTATAGATCTTTCAGGGTCCGGGGAGCTGTTTTTT. It encodes CASSIDLSGSGELFF.

The J gene is TRBJ2-3, the V gene TRBV10-3; 8 positions match TRBD2. The CDR3 is 17 amino acids. Germline V gives CDR1 ENHRY, CDR2 SYGVKD. V lost 8 bases to trimming and J lost 2 bases; unmatched junction nucleotides: 15. The CDR3 sequence is CAIQGLAGSLPTDTQYF. The CDR3 DNA sequence: TGTGCCATCCAGGGGTTAGCGGGGTCCCTCCCCACAGATACGCAGTATTTT.

V usage is TRBV28 and J usage is TRBJ2-5, with 8 bases lining up with TRBD1. Germline CDR1 reads MDHEN; CDR2 reads SYDVKM. Trimming removed 6 bases from V and 4 bases from J; junction bases left unmatched: 10. The CDR3 has 15 residues. CDR3 coding DNA: TGTGCCAGCAGGGGAACGGACAGGGTGCTAGAGACCCAGTACTTC. This translates into CASRGTDRVLETQYF.

The rearrangement uses TRBV28 and TRBJ2-3; 10 nucleotides align to TRBD2. The V gene's germline CDR1 is MDHEN and CDR2 SYDVKM. This CDR3 is built from 17 residues. J gave up 0 bases and V 5 bases, and 8 bases lay outside the gene matches. The CDR3 loop is CASSPGLASSSTDTQYF. The CDR3 coding sequence is TGTGCCAGCAGTCCGGGACTAGCGAGTTCTAGCACAGATACGCAGTATTTT.

This clone was seen a few times. The rearrangement joins TRBV5-6 to TRBJ2-7; D gene ambiguous. CDR3 length: 14 residues. Trimming stripped 0 bases from V and 2 bases from J, with 9 bases between. Germline V gives CDR1 SGHDT, CDR2 YYEEEE. This chain's CDR3 is CASSLVVPTYEQYF. The CDR3 DNA follows: TGTGCCAGCAGCTTGGTAGTTCCCACCTACGAGCAGTACTTC.

The chain has TRBV7-9 and TRBJ1-2; possibly TRBD1 for D (6 bases). Looked up from germline, CDR1 is SEHNR and CDR2 is FQNEAQ (reference sequence). The length of the CDR3 is 12 residues. Trimming pared 3 bases from V and 10 bases from J, leaving 12 bases between. This chain's CDR3 is CASSLTQGDYTF. CDR3 nucleotides: TGTGCCAGCAGCTTGACACAGGGTGACTACACCTTC. Complete variable domain (other parts from reference TRBV7-9 and TRBJ1-2): DTGVSQNPRHKITKRGQNVTFRCDPISEHNRLYWYRQTLGQGPEFLTYFQNEAQLEKSRLLSDRFSAERPKGSFSTLEIQRTEQGDSAMYLCASSLTQGDYTFGSGTRLTVV.

The J gene is TRBJ2-7, the V gene TRBV13, with 8 bases matching TRBD1. V lost 3 bases to trimming and J lost 4 bases; unmatched junction nucleotides: 5. The germline V gene has CDR1 PRHDT and CDR2 FYEKMQ (reference sequence). The CDR3 has 14 amino acids. CDR3 region: CASSLGQVLYEQYF. The CDR3 nucleotides are TGTGCCAGCAGCTTGGGACAGGTCCTATACGAGCAGTACTTC.